The entry below gives a single T cell receptor beta chain sequence along with its context. Its antigen remains unknown. The CDR3 is 14 amino acids. Germline CDR1 and CDR2: SGHVS and FQNEAQ. Trimming left V 6 bases short and J 1 base short, with 13 bases between. This entry belongs to a study of beta chain features in type 1 diabetes. Study-level findings and limits: Any HLA effect on TCRB rearrangement was left unresolved by small sub-analyses. Among all four CD4+ subsets, Type 1 diabetes patients had TCRB CDR3s that were moderately but significantly shorter.

Isolated RNA was reverse transcribed in full, so expressed TCRB transcripts were sequenced. Mean read depth for naive, central memory and regulatory T cell samples was several million reads. Sequencing used immunoSEQ multiplex PCR; TCRdb keeps in-frame clones, though not all of them. This sample carries roughly 300,000 clones, roughly a tenth of them seen once, and the ten largest clones take around 1%. CD45RO/CCR7/CD25/CD127/CD95/CD27 sorting isolated CD4+ naive, central memory, regulatory and stem cell-like memory cells. The rearrangement uses TRBV7-8 and TRBJ2-7, with a tentative D call TRBD1 (6 bases). The sample comprised central memory CD4+ T cells from blood. This receptor was taken from a man aged 30-40 years with type 1 diabetes. The DNA of the CDR3 is TGTGCCAGCAGATTATACAGGGAATCCTACGAGCAGTACTTC. Residues: CASRLYRESYEQYF. Using reference TRBV7-8 and TRBJ2-7 for the parts outside the CDR3, the full variable domain is GAGVSQSPRYKVAKRGQDVALRCDPISGHVSLFWYQQALGQGPEFLTYFQNEAQLDKSGLPSDRFFAERPEGSVSTLKIQRTQQEDSAVYLCASRLYRESYEQYFGPGTRLTVT.